The source of this T cell receptor beta chain is a study of tumor-infiltrating lymphocytes in primary liver carcinoma. Germline CDR1 SGHNT, CDR2 YYREEE (reference sequence). This CDR3 is built from 17 residues. V gave up 1 base and J gave up 4 bases, with 17 bases separating them. Bulk tissue was left unsorted, and RNA and DNA were co-extracted from about 21-30 mg of it. From 500 ng of total RNA, TCR beta-specific cDNA was reverse-transcribed using a constant-region primer. TCR beta libraries came from three nested multiplex PCR rounds using slightly modified ARM-PCR. Forward primers for TRBV1-TRBV30 and a C-beta reverse primer served the first two PCR rounds, at about 9 cycles each. Each CDR3 protein gets one entry after TCRdb re-called the multiplex PCR reads with MiXCR. The sample has more than 95,000 distinct CDR3 sequences; 64% are singletons. The table lists this clonotype with a count of one. This CDR3 fails to terminate in the conserved phenylalanine or tryptophan, so it likely reflects a read error.

This chain uses TRBV5-4 with TRBJ2-2; D perhaps matches TRBD2 (6 bases). This sequence was found in a woman aged 60 to 75 with primary liver carcinoma and hepatitis B virus infection. Source material: liver tumor tissue from sampling region 3. As to subset: tumor region T3, left-lateral pole. CDR3 DNA sequence: TGTGCCAGCAGCTTGAGCCAGCGGGTGTTTATCACCGGGGAGCTGTTTTTA. Translated: CASSLSQRVFITGELFL.